This TCR beta chain stems from a study of control samples from healthy donors and cancer patients. Clones were sequenced by immunoSEQ multiplex PCR, and TCRdb holds only the in-frame ones, with some missing. The top ten hold roughly 5.1% of the sample, which has about 63,000 clones, approximately 85% seen once. The CDR3 sequence is 16 residues long. After removal of 4 bases from V and 6 bases from J, the junction contained 13 bases not matched to a gene. Germline V lookup: CDR1 SGHTA, CDR2 FQGTGA. The sequencing input was blood. This chain joins TRBV7-3 and TRBJ2-7; 9 bases fit TRBD1. This TCR was sampled from a man in his forties in good health. The CDR3 sequence: CASSYVLPGQGAEQYF. The CDR3 DNA reads TGTGCCAGCAGCTACGTCCTTCCGGGACAGGGCGCCGAGCAGTACTTC.